Sequencing of this TCR beta chain was carried out in a study of blood T cell repertoires in COVID-19. CDR1 and CDR2 from the germline V gene are LGHNA and YNFKEQ. The CDR3 is 15 residues long. After removal of 4 bases from V and 4 bases from J, the junction contained 8 bases not matched to a gene. Authors' processing steps: Amplification of reference gene primers was used by the study to estimate nucleated cell counts. Method: immunoSEQ multiplex PCR; TCRdb's copy keeps in-frame clones and lacks some. The V and J calls and clone size come from that table; D and trimming were worked out from the DNA. There are some 290,000 clones in the sample; 90% occur only once, and roughly 1% lies in the top ten.

The chain carries TRBV4-2 and TRBJ1-1; 8 bases map to TRBD1. The receptor's source is a woman in her thirties or forties with COVID-19, enrolled during active disease. The sequenced sample consisted of peripheral blood. CDR3 sequence reads: CASSPQGAIFTEAFF. The CDR3 DNA sequence: TGTGCCAGCAGCCCCCAGGGGGCTATTTTCACTGAAGCTTTCTTT.